This TCR beta chain derives from a study of regulatory T cells in long-lasting Graves disease. About the study: Over 5 years of antithyroid drugs plus positive TSH receptor antibodies defined persistent Graves' disease. General study findings and limits: Possibly, too few samples lowered accuracy.

CDR3-region Arm-PCR and iRepertoire HTBI primers produced the TCR beta libraries. TCRdb reprocessed the multiplex PCR reads with MiXCR, giving one entry per CDR3 protein. The sample has more than 350,000 distinct CDR3 sequences, under 25% seen once. The time point is: persistent/refractory GD, antithyroid drugs over 5 years with positive TRAb. RNA from PBMCs was the source of the TCR library. Roughly 8.4 milliliters of peripheral blood were drawn into EDTA tubes. Of note for this clonotype: Its antigen remains unidentified. With a much larger clone just one base away, this may be a read error.

The CDR3 extends over 13 amino acids. Per germline, CDR1 MDHEN and CDR2 SYDVKM. The sequencing used peripheral blood mononuclear cells (PBMCs), collected when the disease was refractory, from a patient treated with antithyroid drugs. The receptor was derived from a female donor with Graves disease. V and J are TRBV28 and TRBJ1-1; D perhaps matches TRBD1 (5 bases). CDR3 sequence (DNA): TGTGCCAGCAGTTTAGAGGGGTCAGCTGAAGTTTTCTTT. Amino acids: CASSLEGSAEVFF.